Described below is a single TCR beta chain sequence and its context. The data are from a study of molecular identifiers for immune sequencing clone quantification. MiXCR was run by TCRdb on the PCR reads, yielding one entry per CDR3 protein. The top ten clones hold roughly 0.8% of a sample with fewer than 350,000 distinct CDR3 sequences, about a fifth of them seen once. The V end was cut by 3 bases, the J end by 2 bases, with 21 bases between. Per the germline V gene, CDR1 is SEHNR and CDR2 is FQNEAQ (reference sequence). This CDR3 contains 18 residues. The chain recombines TRBV7-9 with TRBJ2-3, with D possibly matching TRBD1 (5 bases). The receptor was derived from a human donor in good health. Some libraries in this study had Jurkat cell RNA spiked in. Sample: naive CD8+ T cells from blood, with Jurkat cell RNA spiked in. Described subset: FACS-sorted CD8+CD4-CCR7+CD45RA+ naive T cells. As DNA, the CDR3 is TGTGCCAGCAGCTTCGACCCGCTCCGACAGCTTAACACAGATACGCAGTATTTT. Amino acids: CASSFDPLRQLNTDTQYF.